This T cell receptor (beta chain) came from a study of graft-versus-host responses after intestinal transplantation. Study-wide context: Grafts were multivisceral, liver-intestinal, or isolated intestinal. Anti-thymocyte globulin induction was given to all recipients, followed by tacrolimus and steroids for 3 to 4 years. Study-level results: Early post-transplant HvG declines were associated with peak circulating GvH clone levels.

Generated by immunoSEQ multiplex PCR, the TCRdb table keeps only in-frame clones and is missing some. This sample has about 40,000 clones, with about 90% found just once. The CDR3 length is 13 residues. Germline loops: CDR1 ENHRY, CDR2 SYGVKD. After removal of 11 bases from V and 5 bases from J, the junction contained 11 bases not matched to a gene. Comment on this clone: Its specificity is not known.

This sequence joins TRBV10-3 and TRBJ2-7, with 8 bases lining up with TRBD2. This TCR derives from a human patient who received an intestinal transplant, so some T cells may come from the graft donor. This specimen was PBMCs, taken approximately 320 days after intestinal transplant. The CDR3 region has the DNA TGTGCCGTCCATAGCGGGATCACGAACGAGCAGTACTTC. Its translation: CAVHSGITNEQYF.